This T cell receptor beta chain was sequenced for a study of cytomegalovirus exposure and HLA in healthy donors. Regarding the study as a whole: Relative to the approximately 680-donor mean, N-insertions were reportedly fewer in an Asian-associated ancestry cluster in a later analysis. Prior analysis indicated that the majority of TCR beta V segments exhibited productivity approximately 87% or approximately 30% of the time.

Primers: 60 Vbeta forward and 13 Jbeta reverse. Only in-frame clones appear in the TCRdb table, and some are missing; sequencing was by immunoSEQ multiplex PCR. The table records roughly 190,000 clones, approximately 84% of them present only once. A remark on this clone: Its antigen is undetermined.

Germline values: CDR1 LNHDA, CDR2 SQIVND (reference sequence). CDR3 size: 15 residues. J gave up 0 bases and V 5 bases, and 6 bases lay outside the gene matches. This chain uses TRBV19 with TRBJ1-2; 7 nucleotides agree with TRBD1. Sequencing input: PBMCs. The receptor's source is a female donor in good health and CMV-seronegative. CDR3 amino acids: CASSPGGLTNYGYTF. In nucleotides, the CDR3 is TGTGCCAGTAGTCCAGGGGGGCTCACTAACTATGGCTACACCTTC.